This is a list of T cell receptor beta chains from one sample in a study of CD8+ T cells in alopecia areata. Only in-frame clones appear in the TCRdb table, and some are missing; sequencing was by immunoSEQ multiplex PCR. The sample yields 150,000 to 200,000 clones, 50% to 60% seen once. This specimen was CD4+ T cells sorted from blood, taken at week 0. The receptors derive from a human donor with alopecia areata. Both conserved end residues are part of each CDR3. A D gene is named only where the DNA matches it firmly. Clone size appears in some rows only: once, few, many, or a class for an expanded clone.

V gene: TRBV30
J gene: TRBJ1-1
clone size: -
D gene: TRBD1
CDR3 protein: CAWNRDRMNTEAFF
CDR3 DNA: TGTGCCTGGAATCGGGACAGGATGAACACTGAAGCTTTCTTT

V gene: TRBV27
J gene: TRBJ2-1
clone size: -
D gene: TRBD1
CDR3 protein: CASSLQGATYNEQFF
CDR3 DNA: TGTGCCAGCAGTTTACAGGGGGCAACCTACAATGAGCAGTTCTTC

V gene: TRBV30
J gene: TRBJ1-2
clone size: few
D gene: -
CDR3 protein: CAWSLRVWGYTF
CDR3 DNA: TGTGCCTGGAGTTTAAGGGTGTGGGGCTACACCTTC

V gene: TRBV2
J gene: TRBJ2-5
clone size: few
D gene: -
CDR3 protein: CASSEVALASYETQYF
CDR3 DNA: TGTGCCAGCAGTGAGGTAGCCTTAGCGTCGTACGAGACCCAGTACTTC

V gene: TRBV29-1
J gene: TRBJ1-5
clone size: -
D gene: TRBD1
CDR3 protein: CSARTGYSNQPQHF
CDR3 DNA: TGCAGCGCTAGGACAGGGTATAGCAATCAGCCCCAGCATTTT

V gene: TRBV29-1
J gene: TRBJ2-5
clone size: -
D gene: TRBD1
CDR3 protein: CSVGQGRQETQYF
CDR3 DNA: TGCAGCGTGGGACAGGGGAGACAAGAGACCCAGTACTTC

V gene: TRBV4-1
J gene: TRBJ2-1
clone size: -
D gene: -
CDR3 protein: CASSQGSRGSYNEQFF
CDR3 DNA: TGCGCCAGCAGCCAAGGCTCGCGGGGCTCCTACAATGAGCAGTTCTTC

V gene: TRBV6-5
J gene: TRBJ1-1
clone size: -
D gene: TRBD1
CDR3 protein: CASSRTGNTEAFF
CDR3 DNA: TGTGCCAGCAGTCGGACAGGTAACACTGAAGCTTTCTTT

V gene: TRBV6-1
J gene: TRBJ1-2
clone size: -
D gene: -
CDR3 protein: CASSEAPHTGGYTF
CDR3 DNA: TGTGCCAGCAGTGAGGCACCCCATACGGGCGGCTACACCTTC

V gene: TRBV7-8
J gene: TRBJ2-2
clone size: -
D gene: -
CDR3 protein: CASSLVGAGELFF
CDR3 DNA: TGTGCCAGCAGCTTAGTGGGGGCCGGGGAGCTGTTTTTT

V gene: TRBV19
J gene: TRBJ1-5
clone size: once
D gene: TRBD1
CDR3 protein: CASSPGQSVRPQHF
CDR3 DNA: TGTGCCAGTAGTCCGGGACAGTCCGTACGGCCCCAGCATTTT

V gene: TRBV4-1
J gene: TRBJ2-5
clone size: -
D gene: TRBD2
CDR3 protein: CASSQDLASGVPETQYF
CDR3 DNA: TGCGCCAGCAGCCAAGATCTCGCTAGCGGGGTCCCTGAGACCCAGTACTTC

V gene: TRBV29-1
J gene: TRBJ1-2
clone size: -
D gene: -
CDR3 protein: CSCPPVVIHNYGYTF
CDR3 DNA: TGCAGCTGTCCCCCTGTGGTGATCCATAACTATGGCTACACCTTC

V gene: TRBV18
J gene: TRBJ2-3
clone size: -
D gene: -
CDR3 protein: CASSPGTPSTDTQYF
CDR3 DNA: TGTGCCAGCTCACCCGGGACACCTAGCACAGATACGCAGTATTTT

V gene: TRBV7-3
J gene: TRBJ2-1
clone size: -
D gene: -
CDR3 protein: CASSLAALSYNEQFF
CDR3 DNA: TGTGCCAGCAGCTTAGCGGCGCTCTCCTACAATGAGCAGTTCTTC

V gene: TRBV7-9
J gene: TRBJ2-5
clone size: -
D gene: -
CDR3 protein: CASSPTPGSFQETQYF
CDR3 DNA: TGTGCCAGCAGCCCCACCCCCGGTTCATTCCAAGAGACCCAGTACTTC

V gene: TRBV30
J gene: TRBJ1-2
clone size: -
D gene: -
CDR3 protein: CAWTNVGGYTF
CDR3 DNA: TGTGCCTGGACTAACGTCGGGGGCTACACCTTC

V gene: TRBV7-8
J gene: TRBJ2-5
clone size: -
D gene: TRBD2
CDR3 protein: CASSLLAGASGIGETQYF
CDR3 DNA: TGTGCCAGCAGCTTACTAGCGGGGGCCTCGGGGATAGGGGAGACCCAGTACTTC

V gene: TRBV12-5
J gene: TRBJ2-1
clone size: -
D gene: -
CDR3 protein: CASGFGGTTYNEQFF
CDR3 DNA: TGTGCTAGTGGTTTCGGAGGGACAACTTACAATGAGCAGTTCTTC

V gene: TRBV5-1
J gene: TRBJ1-5
clone size: few
D gene: -
CDR3 protein: CASSLAGNQPQHF
CDR3 DNA: TGCGCCAGCAGCTTGGCGGGCAATCAGCCCCAGCATTTT

V gene: TRBV29-1
J gene: TRBJ1-4
clone size: -
D gene: -
CDR3 protein: CSVQGFEGEKLFF
CDR3 DNA: TGCAGCGTTCAGGGGTTTGAGGGTGAAAAACTGTTTTTT

V gene: TRBV14
J gene: TRBJ2-1
clone size: -
D gene: -
CDR3 protein: CASSQDRGSALFF
CDR3 DNA: TGTGCCAGCAGCCAAGATAGGGGCTCCGCTCTGTTCTTC

V gene: TRBV4-1
J gene: TRBJ1-1
clone size: -
D gene: TRBD1
CDR3 protein: CASSQLGQGAAEAFF
CDR3 DNA: TGCGCCAGCAGCCAATTGGGACAGGGAGCGGCTGAAGCTTTCTTT

V gene: TRBV11-2
J gene: TRBJ2-3
clone size: -
D gene: TRBD2
CDR3 protein: CASSLQVTSGGTDTQYF
CDR3 DNA: TGTGCCAGCAGCTTGCAGGTTACTAGCGGGGGCACAGATACGCAGTATTTT

V gene: TRBV15
J gene: TRBJ1-2
clone size: -
D gene: -
CDR3 protein: CATSRAGNGYTF
CDR3 DNA: TGTGCCACCAGCAGAGCTGGGAATGGCTACACCTTC

V gene: TRBV5-1
J gene: TRBJ2-6
clone size: -
D gene: -
CDR3 protein: CASSSQEANVLTF
CDR3 DNA: TGCGCCAGCAGCTCTCAGGAGGCCAACGTCCTGACTTTC

V gene: TRBV4-1
J gene: TRBJ2-5
clone size: few
D gene: TRBD2
CDR3 protein: CASSQGGTSGGTQETQYF
CDR3 DNA: TGCGCCAGCAGCCAAGGGGGGACTAGCGGGGGGACCCAAGAGACCCAGTACTTC

V gene: TRBV10-3
J gene: TRBJ1-1
clone size: -
D gene: -
CDR3 protein: CAIREGQLNTEAFF
CDR3 DNA: TGTGCCATCAGGGAAGGACAGTTGAACACTGAAGCTTTCTTT

V gene: TRBV4-1
J gene: TRBJ2-5
clone size: -
D gene: -
CDR3 protein: CASSRGFLTGPRGGTQYF
CDR3 DNA: TGCGCCAGCAGCCGAGGATTTCTAACGGGACCCCGAGGGGGGACCCAGTACTTC

V gene: TRBV30
J gene: TRBJ2-1
clone size: few
D gene: TRBD2
CDR3 protein: CAWGSSGGYNEQFF
CDR3 DNA: TGTGCTTGGGGTTCTAGCGGGGGTTACAATGAGCAGTTCTTC

V gene: TRBV30
J gene: TRBJ2-3
clone size: -
D gene: -
CDR3 protein: CAWKTAGSTDTQYF
CDR3 DNA: TGTGCCTGGAAGACGGCGGGGAGCACAGATACGCAGTATTTT

V gene: TRBV10-3
J gene: TRBJ1-5
clone size: -
D gene: -
CDR3 protein: CAISDSNQPQHF
CDR3 DNA: TGTGCCATCAGTGATAGCAATCAGCCCCAGCATTTT

V gene: TRBV5-6
J gene: TRBJ2-3
clone size: -
D gene: TRBD2
CDR3 protein: CASSLGLAGTDTQYF
CDR3 DNA: TGTGCCAGCAGCTTGGGTCTAGCGGGTACAGATACGCAGTATTTT

V gene: TRBV29-1
J gene: TRBJ2-5
clone size: few
D gene: -
CDR3 protein: CTIRRETQYF
CDR3 DNA: TGCACGATCCGCCGAGAGACCCAGTACTTC

V gene: TRBV6-1
J gene: TRBJ1-2
clone size: once
D gene: -
CDR3 protein: CASSEYAGAQSYGYTF
CDR3 DNA: TGTGCCAGCAGTGAATATGCAGGGGCGCAAAGCTATGGCTACACCTTC